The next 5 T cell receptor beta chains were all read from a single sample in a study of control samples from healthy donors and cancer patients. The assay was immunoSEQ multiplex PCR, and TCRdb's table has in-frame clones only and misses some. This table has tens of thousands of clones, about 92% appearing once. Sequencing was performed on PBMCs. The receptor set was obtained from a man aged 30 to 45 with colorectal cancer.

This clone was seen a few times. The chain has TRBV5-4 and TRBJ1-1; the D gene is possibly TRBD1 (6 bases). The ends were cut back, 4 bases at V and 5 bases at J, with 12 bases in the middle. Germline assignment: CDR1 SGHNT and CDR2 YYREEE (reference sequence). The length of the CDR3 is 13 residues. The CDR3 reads CASSHRTDTEAFF. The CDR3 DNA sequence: TGTGCCAGCAGCCACCGGACAGATACTGAAGCTTTCTTT.

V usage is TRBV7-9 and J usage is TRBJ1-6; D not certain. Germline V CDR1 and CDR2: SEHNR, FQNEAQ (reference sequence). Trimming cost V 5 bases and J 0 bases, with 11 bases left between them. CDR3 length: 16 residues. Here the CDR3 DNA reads TGTGCCAGCAGCCCAGACGGTTACTCCTATAATTCACCCCTCCACTTT. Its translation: CASSPDGYSYNSPLHF. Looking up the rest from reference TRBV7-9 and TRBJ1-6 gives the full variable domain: DTGVSQNPRHKITKRGQNVTFRCDPISEHNRLYWYRQTLGQGPEFLTYFQNEAQLEKSRLLSDRFSAERPKGSFSTLEIQRTEQGDSAMYLCASSPDGYSYNSPLHFGNGTRLTVT.

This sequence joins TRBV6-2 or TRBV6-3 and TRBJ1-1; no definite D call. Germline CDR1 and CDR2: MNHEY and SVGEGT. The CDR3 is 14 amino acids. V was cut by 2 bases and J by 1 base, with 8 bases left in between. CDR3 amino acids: CASSYVGRNTEAFF. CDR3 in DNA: TGTGCCAGCAGTTACGTGGGCAGGAACACTGAAGCTTTCTTT.

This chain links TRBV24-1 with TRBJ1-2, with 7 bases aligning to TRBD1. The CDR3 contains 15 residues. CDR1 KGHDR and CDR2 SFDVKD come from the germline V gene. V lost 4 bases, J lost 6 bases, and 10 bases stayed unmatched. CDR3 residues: CATSDTGAPVDGYTF. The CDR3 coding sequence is TGTGCCACCAGTGACACAGGGGCCCCGGTGGATGGCTACACCTTC.

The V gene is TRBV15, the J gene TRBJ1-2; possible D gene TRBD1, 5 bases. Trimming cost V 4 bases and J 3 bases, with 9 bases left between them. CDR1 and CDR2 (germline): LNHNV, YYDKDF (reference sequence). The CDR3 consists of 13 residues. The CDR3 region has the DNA TGTGCCACCAGCACAGGGTGGGACTATGGCTACACCTTC. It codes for CATSTGWDYGYTF. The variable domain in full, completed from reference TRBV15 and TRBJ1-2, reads DAMVIQNPRYQVTQFGKPVTLSCSQTLNHNVMYWYQQKSSQAPKLLFHYYDKDFNNEADTPDNFQSRRPNTSFCFLDIRSPGLGDTAMYLCATSTGWDYGYTFGSGTRLTVV.